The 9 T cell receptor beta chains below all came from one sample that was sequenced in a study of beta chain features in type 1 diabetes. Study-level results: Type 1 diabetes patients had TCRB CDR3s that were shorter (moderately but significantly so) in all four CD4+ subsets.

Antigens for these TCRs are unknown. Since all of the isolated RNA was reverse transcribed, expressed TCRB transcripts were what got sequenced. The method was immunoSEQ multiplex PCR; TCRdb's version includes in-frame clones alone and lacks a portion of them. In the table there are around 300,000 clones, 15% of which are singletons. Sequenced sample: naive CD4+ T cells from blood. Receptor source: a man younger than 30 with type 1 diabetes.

This chain's CDR3 is CSARGQDWKGTEAFF. CDR3 nucleotides: TGCAGCGCCCGCGGGCAGGATTGGAAAGGCACTGAAGCTTTCTTT. The chain has TRBV29-1 and TRBJ1-1; no definite D call. V was trimmed by 7 bases and J by 4 bases, leaving 22 bases between them. The CDR3 runs to 15 residues. Germline V gene data show CDR1 as SQVTM and CDR2 as ANQGSEA.

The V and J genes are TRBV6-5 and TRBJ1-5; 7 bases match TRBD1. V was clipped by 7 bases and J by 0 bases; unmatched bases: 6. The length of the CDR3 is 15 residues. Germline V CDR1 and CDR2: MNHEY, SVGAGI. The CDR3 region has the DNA TGTGCCAGCAAACCGGGACAGTTTAGCAATCAGCCCCAGCATTTT. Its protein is CASKPGQFSNQPQHF.

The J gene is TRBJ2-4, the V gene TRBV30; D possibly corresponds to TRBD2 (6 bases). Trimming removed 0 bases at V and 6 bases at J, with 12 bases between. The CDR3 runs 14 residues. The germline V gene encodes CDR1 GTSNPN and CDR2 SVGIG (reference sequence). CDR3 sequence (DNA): TGTGCCTGGAGTGTATCGGGAGTACCAAACATTCAGTACTTC. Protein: CAWSVSGVPNIQYF.

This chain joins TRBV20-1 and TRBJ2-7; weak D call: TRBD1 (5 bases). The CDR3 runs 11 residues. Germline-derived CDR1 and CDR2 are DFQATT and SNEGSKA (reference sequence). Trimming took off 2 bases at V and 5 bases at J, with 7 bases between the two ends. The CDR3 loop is CSARPGHEQYF. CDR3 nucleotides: TGCAGTGCTAGACCAGGGCACGAGCAGTACTTC.

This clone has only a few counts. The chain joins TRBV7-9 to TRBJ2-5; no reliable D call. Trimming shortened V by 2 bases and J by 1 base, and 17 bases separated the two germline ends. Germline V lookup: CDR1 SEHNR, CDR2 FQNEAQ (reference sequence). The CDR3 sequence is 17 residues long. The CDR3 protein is CASSLYGYRSAQETQYF. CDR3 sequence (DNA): TGTGCCAGCAGCTTATATGGCTATCGGAGCGCCCAAGAGACCCAGTACTTC.

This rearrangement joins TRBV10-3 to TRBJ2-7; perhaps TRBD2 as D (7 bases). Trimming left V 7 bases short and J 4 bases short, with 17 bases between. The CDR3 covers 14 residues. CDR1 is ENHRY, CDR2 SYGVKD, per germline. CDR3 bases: TGTGCCATCAAAAAAGCGGGGACATCGTACGAGCAGTACTTC. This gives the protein CAIKKAGTSYEQYF.

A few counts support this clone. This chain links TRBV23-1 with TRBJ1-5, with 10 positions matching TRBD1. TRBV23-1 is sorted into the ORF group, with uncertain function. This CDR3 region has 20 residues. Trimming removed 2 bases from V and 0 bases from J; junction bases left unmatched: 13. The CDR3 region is CASSQKEDRGSEDSNQPQHF. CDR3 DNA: TGCGCCAGCAGTCAAAAGGAGGACAGGGGGTCGGAAGATAGCAATCAGCCCCAGCATTTT.

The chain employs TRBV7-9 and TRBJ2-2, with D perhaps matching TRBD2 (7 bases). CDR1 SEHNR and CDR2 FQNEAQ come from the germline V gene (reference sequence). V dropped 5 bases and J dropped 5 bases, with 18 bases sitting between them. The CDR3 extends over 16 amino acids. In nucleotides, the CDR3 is TGTGCCAGCAGCACCCCGGGGGGCAGGGGAACCGGGGAGCTGTTTTTT. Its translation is CASSTPGGRGTGELFF.

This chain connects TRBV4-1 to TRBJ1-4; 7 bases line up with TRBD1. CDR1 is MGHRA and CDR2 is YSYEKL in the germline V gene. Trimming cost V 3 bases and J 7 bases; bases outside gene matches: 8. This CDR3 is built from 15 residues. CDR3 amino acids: CASSQLFGTAEKLFF. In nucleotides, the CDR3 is TGCGCCAGCAGCCAGCTATTTGGGACAGCTGAAAAACTGTTTTTT.